This TCR beta chain was sequenced in a study of blood T cell repertoires in COVID-19. The wider study: Collection of acute and convalescent COVID-19 samples took place in the United States, Italy and Spain. T cells, B-cell-depleted T cells, or PBMCs provided the cDNA or gDNA that served as material.

This clone was picked up a small number of times. The CDR3 covers 15 residues. CDR1 is SGHNT and CDR2 is YYREEE in the germline V gene (reference sequence). Losses at the gene ends were 6 bases for V and 8 bases for J; bases not matched to a gene: 14. Under the authors' procedure: It was from reference gene primer amplification that nucleated cell counts were estimated. Sequencing used immunoSEQ multiplex PCR; TCRdb keeps in-frame clones, though not all of them. From that table come the V and J calls and clone size; the DNA was used to work out D and trimming. The repertoire consists of about 280,000 clones, with approximately 85% occurring once and the leading ten covering 11%.

The clonotype comes from a woman in her seventies with acute or convalescent COVID-19. Sequenced sample: peripheral blood. V gene TRBV5-4 combines with J gene TRBJ1-2, with 9 positions matching TRBD1. Here the CDR3 reads CASNKNTRDRDGYTF. The CDR3 DNA reads TGTGCCAGCAACAAAAACACCCGGGACAGGGACGGCTACACCTTC.